Listed below are T cell receptor beta chains from one sample, sequenced in a study of spatial heterogeneity in lung cancer. TCRdb called the 5' RACE reads again in MiXCR, with one record for every CDR3 protein. The sample holds more than 9,000 distinct CDR3 sequences, about 8.6% seen once. Material: PBMCs, obtained at surgery. Every receptor here comes from a male donor with early-stage non-small cell lung cancer. The CDR3 runs from the conserved cysteine through the conserved F or W. D genes are given only for firm matches. A row's size may be missing; if present it is once, few, many or a size class.

abundance	v_gene	j_gene	d_gene	CDR3nt	CDR3aa
medium-sized	TRBV6-5	TRBJ2-3	TRBD2	TGTGCCAGCAGGACTTGGATCGGGGGGGCAGATACGCAGTATTTT	CASRTWIGGADTQYF
medium-sized	TRBV28	TRBJ1-5	TRBD1	TGTGCCAGCAGTTCAGACAGGGGAAGCAATCAGCCCCAGCATTTT	CASSSDRGSNQPQHF
many	TRBV7-8	TRBJ1-2	-	TGTGCCAGCAGCATTAGAGGAGGGGGACGCGGCTATGGCTACACCTTC	CASSIRGGGRGYGYTF
many	TRBV5-6	TRBJ2-7	-	TGTGCCAGCAGCTTGGATTGGGGGGACGAGCAGTACTTC	CASSLDWGDEQYF
many	TRBV7-8	TRBJ2-5	TRBD2	TGTGCCAGCAGCCCTAGCGGAGTGGGCGAGACCCAGTACTTC	CASSPSGVGETQYF
many	TRBV29-1	TRBJ1-1	-	TGCAGCGTTGATTCCTGGAACACTGAAGCTTTCTTT	CSVDSWNTEAFF
many	TRBV2	TRBJ2-3	TRBD1	TGTGCCAGCAGTGGAACCCTGGGACAGGGTAGAGATACGCAGTATTTT	CASSGTLGQGRDTQYF
-	TRBV12-3/TRBV12-4	TRBJ1-2	-	TGTGCCAGCAGTTTATGGGGGGATGGCTACACCTTC	CASSLWGDGYTF
many	TRBV7-3	TRBJ2-1	-	TGTGCCAGCAGCCGGAAGATGAGCTCCTACAATGAGCAGTTCTTC	CASSRKMSSYNEQFF
few	TRBV7-2	TRBJ2-1	TRBD2	TGTGCCAGCAGCACCCAACCTAGCGGGAGGGCCAATGAGCAGTTCTTC	CASSTQPSGRANEQFF
-	TRBV4-2	TRBJ1-2	TRBD1	TGTGCCAGCAGCCCAACAGGGGAGCATGGCTACACCTTC	CASSPTGEHGYTF
-	TRBV9	TRBJ1-1	TRBD1	TGTGCCAGCAGCGCTCCGGGACAGGGAGCTTTCTTT	CASSAPGQGAFF
many	TRBV15	TRBJ2-7	-	TGTGCCACCAAACCGTCCCCTTCAGGGGTCTACGAGCAGTACTTC	CATKPSPSGVYEQYF
many	TRBV12-3/TRBV12-4	TRBJ2-3	-	TGTGCCAGCAGTTTAGGGCAAGATACGCAGTATTTT	CASSLGQDTQYF
many	TRBV3-1	TRBJ1-2	TRBD1	TGTGCCAGCAGCGTGGGACAGAACTATGGCTACACCTTC	CASSVGQNYGYTF
many	TRBV5-1	TRBJ2-1	-	TGCGCCAGCAGCTTGGCCTCCGGGGGGCAGTTCTTC	CASSLASGGQFF
many	TRBV18	TRBJ2-1	TRBD2	TGTGCCAGCTCATCGAGACTAGCGGGGGGGCCGAGCTCCTACAATGAGCAGTTCTTC	CASSSRLAGGPSSYNEQFF
-	TRBV28	TRBJ2-6	-	TGTGCCAGCAGTCCATCCCGACAAGGGAATGGGGCCAACGTCCTGACTTTC	CASSPSRQGNGANVLTF
many	TRBV6-6	TRBJ2-2	-	TGTGCCAGCGGTCGCCTACCCACCGGGGAGCTGTTTTTT	CASGRLPTGELFF
many	TRBV6-2/TRBV6-3	TRBJ2-6	-	TGTGCCAGCACCCTCTCTGGGGCCAACGTCCTGACTTTC	CASTLSGANVLTF
many	TRBV6-2/TRBV6-3	TRBJ2-2	-	TGTGCCAGCAGTTACTCGACAGTACCCGGGGAGCTGTTTTTT	CASSYSTVPGELFF
-	TRBV7-9	TRBJ2-3	TRBD2	TGTGCCAGCAGCGAAGAGGCGGGGGGGCCGAGGGATACGCAGTATTTT	CASSEEAGGPRDTQYF
medium-sized	TRBV7-2	TRBJ2-5	-	TGTGCCAGCAGCTTACGGGGAGAGACCCAGTACTTC	CASSLRGETQYF
few	TRBV10-3	TRBJ2-4	-	TGTGCCATCAGTGGGGACACCGCCGACGACATTCAGTACTTC	CAISGDTADDIQYF
medium-sized	TRBV15	TRBJ2-5	TRBD1	TGTGCCACCAGTCCCGGGACAGGGAGAGAGACCCAGTACTTC	CATSPGTGRETQYF
many	TRBV23-1	TRBJ2-5	-	TGCGCCAGCAGAATAGCTAAAGAGACCCAGTACTTC	CASRIAKETQYF
many	TRBV28	TRBJ1-5	TRBD1	TGTGCCAGTAGAACGGGACAGCACAATCAGCCCCAGCATTTT	CASRTGQHNQPQHF
-	TRBV6-2/TRBV6-3	TRBJ2-1	TRBD2	TGTGCCAGCAGTTACTCGTACGGCGGGGGGGACAATGAGCAGTTCTTC	CASSYSYGGGDNEQFF
medium-sized	TRBV29-1	TRBJ1-1	-	TGCAGCGTTAACATGAACACTGAAGCTTTCTTT	CSVNMNTEAFF
few	TRBV7-8	TRBJ2-7	-	TGTGCCAGCAGCCGACCCGACTGGAGCTTCTCCTACGAGCAGTACTTC	CASSRPDWSFSYEQYF
many	TRBV28	TRBJ2-5	-	TGTGCCAGCAGTTTTATCTCAACAGGGACAGAGACCCAGTACTTC	CASSFISTGTETQYF
-	TRBV5-8	TRBJ2-6	-	TGTGCCAGCAGTTATTCTGGGGCCAACGTCCTGACTTTC	CASSYSGANVLTF
many	TRBV7-2	TRBJ2-7	TRBD2	TGTGCCAGCAGTGGGAGGGGACCCGAGCAGTACTTC	CASSGRGPEQYF
many	TRBV7-9	TRBJ2-2	-	TGTGCCGGAGGGACCGGGGAGCTGTTTTTT	CAGGTGELFF
-	TRBV2	TRBJ1-6	-	TGTGCCAGCAGTGAAGCACAGGGTCATTCACCCCTCCACTTT	CASSEAQGHSPLHF
many	TRBV29-1	TRBJ2-3	-	TGCAGCGTTAGAGACGGACCTTACACAGATACGCAGTATTTT	CSVRDGPYTDTQYF
-	TRBV7-9	TRBJ1-4	TRBD1	TGTGCCAGCAGCCCTACCGGTACAGGGGGAACTAATGAAAAACTGTTTTTT	CASSPTGTGGTNEKLFF
many	TRBV20-1	TRBJ2-6	-	TGCAGTGCCGACTCTGGGACTTTTCGCTCTGGGGCCAACGTCCTGACTTTC	CSADSGTFRSGANVLTF
many	TRBV29-1	TRBJ2-7	TRBD1	TGCAGCGTTGTGGGGACAGGATGGGGTTACGAGCAGTACTTC	CSVVGTGWGYEQYF
few	TRBV11-1	TRBJ1-2	-	TGTGCCAGCACCTCCGGAACGGGGAACTATGGCTACACCTTC	CASTSGTGNYGYTF
many	TRBV4-3	TRBJ2-1	-	TGCGCCAGCAGCCGAGGCCTCGACGGCAATGAGCAGTTCTTC	CASSRGLDGNEQFF
many	TRBV6-1	TRBJ2-5	TRBD2	TGTGCCAGCTCTAGGGACGGGAGGGGAGAGACCCAGTACTTC	CASSRDGRGETQYF